Here is one T cell receptor (beta chain) with its context. Its target is not known. This CDR3 is 14 amino acids long. CDR1 is MDHEN, CDR2 SYDVKM, per germline. This record comes from a study of monozygotic twins with inflammatory bowel disease. TCRdb processed the 5' RACE reads again and assigns one entry to each CDR3 protein, with no DNA. The repertoire table contains about 300,000 distinct CDR3 sequences. Regarding the study as a whole: Extra variability in the repertoires of patients may have come from differing immunosuppressive treatments.

The receptor's source is a human donor with ulcerative colitis or Crohn's disease, or a healthy co-twin of an affected twin (not recorded which). This chain uses TRBV28 with TRBJ2-3; TCRdb's D gene call, TRBD1, goes unchecked for lack of DNA. Sequenced sample: blood. The CDR3 loop is CASSLGSHTDTQYF.